The source of this T cell receptor beta chain is a study of shared clonotypes between healthy human individuals (dated by TCRdb to 2018 to 2021). Background on the whole study: The cohort included a few men and two women between 18 and 49 years of age. For each donor, CD4 naive and CD4 memory were each run on three plates, CD8 naive on two plates, and CD8 memory on one plate. To estimate repertoire size and how much clonotypes are shared between individuals, the study performed deep sequencing of blood TCR repertoires from roughly five healthy adults. To increase sequencing depth and limit assay-specific biases, different laboratories used diverse techniques to prepare libraries and sequence TCR repertoires. Per donor, leukapheresis produced somewhere between about 0.94 and 8.9 billion PBMCs.

CD8 naive samples were CD45RO-negative cells positively selected for CCR7, giving a CD45RA+CCR7+ population that excluded TemRA cells. Healthy HIV-negative adults with no recently reported acute infections or vaccinations were included as donors. Every donor was a Caucasian adult residing in Nashville, Tennessee, USA. Blood was obtained by leukapheresis, after which PBMCs were separated by Ficoll-Histopaque density gradient centrifugation and cryopreserved in liquid nitrogen vapor phase. Analytical flow cytometry was used to check the purity and quantity of every magnetically sorted T cell population. From each sorted fraction, genomic DNA was isolated and quantified by UV absorbance on a Nanodrop 2000c. Beyond this particular receptor, the publication reports: Estimated clonotype richness was generally larger for naive than for memory subsets. Incomplete sequencing was indicated by rarefaction of sorted-subset datasets, despite the large sequencing depth. Sampling was restricted to blood, and TCR repertoires in tissue are likely to differ from TCR repertoires in blood. Clonotypes shared by all four sorted-subset donors showed higher generation probabilities than non-shared clonotypes. The small number of donors limited the genetic and exposure-history diversity represented. Pairwise subsampling indicated that sequencing depth was expected to affect the degree of clonotype sharing among donors. Approximately 4.8% of naive CD4, 3.5% of naive CD8, 2.3% of memory CD4, and about 0.4% of memory CD8 clonotypes were shared across several donors.

Using the deep immunoSEQ assay, TCR CDR3 regions were amplified from genomic DNA by multiplex PCR. Genomic DNA extracted from each cell subset was distributed evenly over all wells of several immunoSEQ 96-well plates, and each plate served as one replicate. For sorted subsets, each replicate PCR was loaded with 200 ng genomic DNA, equivalent to some 31,000 T cell genomes. Purified libraries were measured with a Qubit 3.0 fluorometer, size-checked on a Bioanalyzer 2100, and measured again with the KAPA Library Quantification kit. Each immunoSEQ 96-well plate was sequenced on its own single-read 150-cycle Illumina NextSeq 550 flow cell. The study's own analysis went as follows. Because the immunoSEQ output held only junctional sequences and lacked quality scores, the filtering could not match the filtering applied to full-length reads. To assign V/J genes and CDR3, sequences were annotated using PyIR, a Python wrapper for IgBLAST v1.9, with IMGT germline references. Reads were filtered out if the reads had weak V/J assignments (E-value above 1e-6), no CDR3, stop codons, out-of-frame junctions, or ambiguous translated residues. V3J clonotypes were defined as sequences sharing an identical inferred V gene, J gene, and CDR3 amino acid sequence. To compute the percentage overlap between repertoires, the number of shared unique clonotypes was divided by the size of the smaller repertoire. Richness of each repertoire was evaluated using RTK rarefaction, the Chao1 estimator, and Recon v2.1 estimates of unobserved clonotypes. OLGA was used to compute generation probabilities for all TCRbeta clonotypes that the gDNA method yielded from a handful of donors. The clones in this table, taken by TCRdb from immuneACCESS, are in-frame only. Not every clone is retained; where verified, under half of the shortfall comes from an unresolved V gene, and the cause of the rest is unknown. That table gives V, J and clone size, and the DNA gave D and trimming. Across this sample there are roughly 770,000 clones, with around 96% seen only once. The ten largest clones capture under 0.3% of the sample.

CDR1 and CDR2 are drawn from the germline V gene: SGDLS, YYNGEE. Trimming removed 2 bases from V and 4 bases from J; the gene matches leave 3 bases unexplained. There are 15 amino acids in the CDR3, from cysteine to phenylalanine inclusive. Of the read, only the CDR3 DNA is kept; its 45 bases are in frame from base 1. About this clone: Its binding antigen is unknown. Base qualities are not at hand, and no much larger clone is one base apart.

The receptor chain draws on TRBV9 and TRBJ2-2; 9 bases in between match TRBD2. Sequencing used naive CD8+ T cells sorted from blood. The cell subset or site label, read with the paper, signifies: CD45RA+CCR7+. The sequence was collected from a young man in good health. The CDR3 protein sequence reads: CASSVSGSATGELFF. The DNA reads as follows: TGTGCCAGCAGCGTTAGCGGGAGCGCCACCGGGGAGCTGTTTTTT. The reference TRBV9 and TRBJ2-2 proteins fill in what lies around the CDR3, so the full variable domain reads DSGVTQTPKHLITATGQRVTLRCSPRSGDLSVYWYQQSLDQGLQFLIQYYNGEERAKGNILERFSAQQFPDLHSELNLSSLELGDSALYFCASSVSGSATGELFFGEGSRLTVL.